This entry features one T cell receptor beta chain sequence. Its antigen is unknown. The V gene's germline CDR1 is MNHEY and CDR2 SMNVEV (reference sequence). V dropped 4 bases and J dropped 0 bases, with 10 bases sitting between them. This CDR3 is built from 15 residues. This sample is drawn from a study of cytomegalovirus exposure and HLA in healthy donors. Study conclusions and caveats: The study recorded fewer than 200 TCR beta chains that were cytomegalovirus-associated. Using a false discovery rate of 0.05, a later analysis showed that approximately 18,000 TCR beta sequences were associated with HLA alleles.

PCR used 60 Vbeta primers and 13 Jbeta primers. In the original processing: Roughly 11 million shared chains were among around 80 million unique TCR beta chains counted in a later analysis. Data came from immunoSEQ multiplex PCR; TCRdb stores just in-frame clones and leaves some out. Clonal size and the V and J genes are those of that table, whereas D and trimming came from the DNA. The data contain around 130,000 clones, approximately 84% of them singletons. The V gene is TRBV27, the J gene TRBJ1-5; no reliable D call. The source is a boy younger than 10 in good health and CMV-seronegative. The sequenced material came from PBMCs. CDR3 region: CASSSELYSNQPQHF. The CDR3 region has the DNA TGTGCCAGCAGTTCGGAACTATATAGCAATCAGCCCCAGCATTTT.